This TCR beta chain is drawn from a study of low-dose radiotherapy and immunotherapy resistance in tumors. Germline V gene sequence: CDR1 MDHEN, CDR2 SYDVKM. V lost 6 bases and J 2 bases, leaving 17 bases between the germline ends. This CDR3 comprises 15 residues. Gene-specific TRAV and TRBV primers were used for first-strand cDNA, covering alpha and beta chains. TCRs were amplified for approximately 21 PCR cycles with a constant-region primer and V-primer adapter. Amplification of isolated mRNA was accomplished via in vitro transcription. TCRdb processed the reads anew with MiXCR; each CDR3 protein has one entry. The sample lists 60,000 or so distinct CDR3 sequences, about 23% occurring once. Time point here: after trial treatment. Sample treatment: LDRT plus nivolumab, ipilimumab, low-dose cyclophosphamide and aspirin (RACIN trial).

This sequence joins TRBV28 and TRBJ2-7; D might be TRBD1 (6 bases). This receptor was taken from a male donor with prostate cancer. Sequenced material: PBMCs, taken after low-dose radiotherapy plus immunotherapy. The CDR3 protein is CASRENRDTTYEQYF. The CDR3, as DNA: TGTGCCAGCAGAGAGAACCGGGACACCACCTACGAGCAGTACTTC.